The 12 T cell receptor delta chains below were found in one sample sequenced in a study of gamma-delta chains in newborns, infants, children. TCRdb reprocessed the reads through CATT. The sample shows 4,000 to 5,500 delta-chain clones, about 36% of them seen only once. The sample consisted of blood. The receptors originated from a child who received the measles vaccine.

The rearrangement uses TRDV1 and TRDJ1, with 12 bases aligning to TRDD3. Germline V gene sequence: CDR1 TSWWSYY, CDR2 QGS. J gave up 3 bases and V 2 bases, and 28 bases lay outside the gene matches. The CDR3 totals 24 residues. This chain's CDR3 is CALGEVFSGSLDTGGYHLSDKLIF. In DNA form, the CDR3 reads TGTGCTCTTGGGGAAGTTTTCTCGGGCAGCCTTGATACTGGGGGATACCATCTCTCCGATAAACTCATCTTT.

This chain links TRDV1 with TRDJ1; TRDD3 matches 11 bases. The germline V gene has CDR1 TSWWSYY and CDR2 QGS. V lost 3 bases and J lost 7; bases outside the gene matches: 22. CDR3 length: 20 residues. The CDR3 is CALGEASFLLILGDRVKLIF. CDR3 coding DNA: TGTGCTCTTGGGGAGGCGTCTTTCCTACTGATACTGGGGGATAGGGTTAAACTCATCTTT.

This clone rates as medium-sized. The rearrangement links TRDV2 to TRDJ2, with 12 bases that match TRDD3. After removal of 3 bases from V and 1 base from J, the junction contained 8 bases not matched to a gene. Germline CDR1 is GEAIGNYY and CDR2 is EKD. The CDR3 has 18 amino acids. CDR3 in amino acids: CACDAVLGDTLLTAQLFF. The CDR3 nucleotides are TGTGCCTGTGACGCCGTACTGGGGGATACCCTTTTGACAGCACAACTCTTCTTT.

This clone showed up just a few times. V gene TRDV1 combines with J gene TRDJ1, with 13 bases that match TRDD3. V shed 4 bases, J shed 0 bases, and the junction held 20 bases outside the gene matches. CDR3 length: 22 amino acids. Germline assignment: CDR1 TSWWSYY and CDR2 QGS. CDR3: CALGGLRKITGGYVLYTDKLIF. The CDR3 DNA reads TGTGCTCTTGGGGGCCTTCGGAAGATAACTGGGGGATACGTCCTGTACACCGATAAACTCATCTTT.

With respect to this clone: A read error is the likely source, as a far larger clone sits one nucleotide away. This CDR3 is also generated by other DNA sequences in the sample. This chain uses TRDV1 with TRDJ1, with TRDD2 matching over 8 bases. The CDR3 spans 23 residues. CDR1 and CDR2 (germline): TSWWSYY, QGS. The CDR3: CALGEPSPFLKVWDDPYTDKLIF. CDR3 DNA sequence: TGTGCTCTTGGGGAGCCCTCACCCTTCCTAAAGGTCTGGGACGACCCCTACACTGATAAACTCATCTTT.

The gene calls are TRAV29/DV5 and TRDJ1; the D gene is possibly TRDD1 (5 bases). CDR1 is NSMFDY, CDR2 ISSIKDK, per germline. V was shortened by 0 bases and J by 10 bases, with 22 bases between the two germline ends. The CDR3 loop spans 15 amino acids. Written as DNA, the CDR3 is TGTGCAGCAAGCGCGGTATCCCCAATAGGGTGGACACTCATCTTT. Protein: CAASAVSPIGWTLIF.

The table lists this clone with a few counts. This chain links TRDV1 with TRDJ1; weak D call: TRDD3 (6 bases). The CDR3 length is 21 residues. CDR1 and CDR2 (germline): TSWWSYY, QGS. V lost 0 bases to trimming and J lost 3 bases, with 29 bases between them. Here the CDR3 DNA reads TGTGCTCTTGGGGAACTGGAGTGGGGATCCATGAGTCCATTTCCTGCCGATAAACTCATCTTT. This translates into CALGELEWGSMSPFPADKLIF.

This clone is medium-sized within its sample. The genes are TRDV3 and TRDJ1, with 13 bases aligning to TRDD3. V lost 3 bases, J lost 4 bases, and 8 bases stayed unmatched. The CDR3 has 15 amino acids. Germline lookup yields CDR1 TVYSNPD and CDR2 GDNSRS (reference sequence). The CDR3 reads CAFYPNWGIRDKLIF. The CDR3 coding sequence is TGTGCCTTCTACCCGAACTGGGGGATACGCGATAAACTCATCTTT. Supplemented by reference TRDV3 and TRDJ1, the full variable domain reads CDKVTQSSPDQTVASGSEVVLLCTYDTVYSNPDLFWYRIRPDYSFQFVFYGDNSRSEGADFTQGRFSVKHILTQKAFHLVISPVRTEDSATYYCAFYPNWGIRDKLIFGKGTRVTVEP.

This clone was detected a few times. This chain joins TRDV1 and TRDJ2, with D uncertain. Trimming removed 1 base from V and 0 bases from J, with 21 bases in between. Germline CDR1 TSWWSYY, CDR2 QGS. There are 20 residues in the CDR3. CDR3: CALGEPPPRLGRALTAQLFF. Written as DNA, the CDR3 is TGTGCTCTTGGGGAACCGCCGCCCAGATTAGGCAGAGCTTTGACAGCACAACTCTTCTTT.

A few counts support this clone. The genes are TRDV3 and TRDJ1, with D possibly TRDD3 on 6 matching bases. This CDR3 spans 12 amino acids. V dropped 4 bases and J dropped 2 bases, with 11 bases sitting between them. Germline loops: CDR1 TVYSNPD, CDR2 GDNSRS (reference sequence). Here the CDR3 DNA reads TGTGCCTCGCCTGGGGATACCGATAAACTCATCTTT. Translated: CASPGDTDKLIF.

This clone was found a few times. The chain is built from TRAV29/DV5 and TRDJ2, with 10 bases identical to TRDD3. This CDR3 has 22 residues. CDR1 is NSMFDY, CDR2 ISSIKDK, per germline. Unmatched junction bases numbered 22, after V lost 2 bases and J lost 0 bases. The DNA of the CDR3 is TGTGCAGCAAGGGTGCCTTCCCTATGGGGGATACAACCCCCTTCTTTGACAGCACAACTCTTCTTT. Encoded protein: CAARVPSLWGIQPPSLTAQLFF.

This clone turned up a few times. The gene calls are TRDV1 and TRDJ1; maybe TRDD3 (5 bases). V was shortened by 2 bases and J by 1 base, with 23 bases between the two germline ends. The CDR3 is made up of 19 amino acids. Germline lookup yields CDR1 TSWWSYY and CDR2 QGS. For the CDR3, the DNA is TGTGCTCTTGGGGAAACCCCTCAACGGTTGGGATGTATCACCGATAAACTCATCTTT. This gives the protein CALGETPQRLGCITDKLIF.